The 23 T cell receptor beta chains below all came from one sample that was sequenced in a study of blood T cell repertoires in COVID-19. The repertoire was sequenced with immunoSEQ multiplex PCR; TCRdb's copy has only in-frame clones and lacks some. The table has 250,000 to 350,000 clones, about 88% seen once. Sequencing used peripheral blood. These TCRs come from a woman in her seventies with COVID-19, enrolled during active disease.

This clone has only one observation. The chain has TRBV7-2 and TRBJ2-1; D perhaps matches TRBD1 (6 bases). Between the trimmed V and J ends, which lost 1 base and 3 bases, there was a span of 16 bases. CDR1 is SGHTA, CDR2 FQGNSA, per germline. This CDR3 has 17 residues. CDR3 DNA: TGTGCCAGCAGCTTAGGCTTAAGAGGGGGACGCTACAATGAGCAGTTCTTC. Its protein product is CASSLGLRGGRYNEQFF.

CDR3 DNA: TGTGCCAGCAGTTATTCGCAGGTACAAGAGACCCAGTACTTC. It specifies CASSYSQVQETQYF. The chain couples TRBV6-2 or TRBV6-3 to TRBJ2-5; D not resolved. Germline CDR1 MNHEY, CDR2 SVGEGT. The CDR3 spans 14 residues. The germline V and J ends were trimmed by 3 bases and 2 bases, with 10 bases remaining between them.

This sequence joins TRBV18 and TRBJ1-2; 10 nucleotides agree with TRBD1. There are 17 residues in the CDR3. The trim removed 3 bases at V and 4 bases at J, leaving 11 bases unmatched. Germline CDR1 and CDR2: KGHSH and LQKENI. The CDR3 reads CASSPSGTGDGGYGYTF. The CDR3 coding sequence is TGTGCCAGCTCACCCTCCGGGACAGGGGATGGCGGCTATGGCTACACCTTC.

The rearrangement joins TRBV15 to TRBJ1-4; maybe TRBD1 (5 bases). V was pared by 5 bases and J by 6 bases, with 13 bases between. The CDR3 is 14 amino acids. CDR1 LNHNV and CDR2 YYDKDF come from the germline V gene (reference sequence). CDR3 in DNA: TGTGCCACCAGCTCTCCTGGAGGGGATGAAAAACTGTTTTTT. It specifies CATSSPGGDEKLFF.

Written as DNA, the CDR3 is TGCGCCAGCAGCCACTCCCTTGGCAGAGGGGGGGCCAACAATGAGCAGTTCTTC. It translates to CASSHSLGRGGANNEQFF. The chain combines TRBV4-1 with TRBJ2-1; weak D call: TRBD2 (7 bases). Germline V gene data show CDR1 as MGHRA and CDR2 as YSYEKL. Trimming removed 3 bases from V and 5 bases from J, with 23 bases in between. The CDR3 loop spans 18 amino acids.

The V call is TRBV28, the J call TRBJ1-6, with D possibly TRBD1 on 5 matching bases. Deletions cut 7 bases from V and 7 bases from J, with 14 bases between. Germline CDR1 and CDR2: MDHEN and SYDVKM. The CDR3 totals 14 residues. The CDR3: CASNGGKENSPLHF. The CDR3 DNA follows: TGTGCCAGCAACGGGGGAAAGGAGAATTCACCCCTCCACTTT.

The chain combines TRBV6-5 with TRBJ2-6; 7 bases are a match to TRBD2. The CDR3 contains 15 residues. Germline values: CDR1 MNHEY, CDR2 SVGAGI. V was clipped by 6 bases and J by 4 bases; unmatched bases: 6. The CDR3 DNA reads TGTGCCAGCAGCGGGGGGTTTTCCGGGGCCAACGTCCTGACTTTC. Encoded protein: CASSGGFSGANVLTF.

CDR3 loop: CATSSGGGTDTQYF. The CDR3 coding sequence is TGCGCCACCTCTAGCGGGGGAGGCACAGATACGCAGTATTTT. This rearrangement joins TRBV5-1 to TRBJ2-3; 10 bases map to TRBD2. Germline V CDR1 and CDR2: SGHRS, YFSETQ. The CDR3 consists of 14 residues. V lost 9 bases, J lost 1 base, and 5 bases stayed unmatched.

This rearrangement joins TRBV7-2 to TRBJ1-6; 10 bases fit TRBD1. Germline values: CDR1 SGHTA, CDR2 FQGNSA. Trimming at V came to 4 bases and at J to 8 bases, leaving 14 bases not matched to a gene. The CDR3 is 18 residues long. The CDR3 sequence is CASSSGPGQGHLDSPLHF. The CDR3 nucleotides are TGTGCCAGCAGCTCGGGGCCGGGACAGGGGCACTTGGATTCACCCCTCCACTTT.

Only one count was recorded for this clone. This sequence joins TRBV18 and TRBJ2-3; the match to TRBD2 covers 9 bases. This CDR3 is built from 16 residues. The V gene end was trimmed by 0 bases and the J gene end by 3 bases; junction bases not matched to a gene: 4. CDR1 is KGHSH and CDR2 is LQKENI in the germline V gene. The CDR3 DNA reads TGTGCCAGCTCACCACCAAGCGGGGGGCATACAGATACGCAGTATTTT. Amino acid sequence: CASSPPSGGHTDTQYF.

The chain employs TRBV4-1 and TRBJ2-7; the D gene is possibly TRBD2 (6 bases). Trimming left V 2 bases short and J 0 bases short, with 11 bases between. From germline, CDR1 is MGHRA and CDR2 YSYEKL. This CDR3 is 15 amino acids long. In DNA, the CDR3 is TGCGCCAGCAGCCAACCGGGACTCTACTCCTACGAGCAGTACTTC. It is translated as CASSQPGLYSYEQYF.

V is TRBV7-2 and J is TRBJ2-1; perhaps TRBD2 as D (5 bases). This CDR3 is 14 amino acids long. CDR1 and CDR2 from the germline V gene are SGHTA and FQGNSA. V was pared by 1 base and J by 9 bases, with 13 bases between. DNA for the CDR3: TGTGCCAGCAGCTTAGTTTCGGGGTCGGGTGAGCAGTTCTTC. Translating it yields CASSLVSGSGEQFF.

The chain has TRBV19 and TRBJ1-1, with D possibly matching TRBD1 (5 bases). With 6 bases removed from V and 10 bases from J, the gap between germline ends came to 24 bases. The CDR3 contains 15 residues. The germline V gene encodes CDR1 LNHDA and CDR2 SQIVND (reference sequence). Here the CDR3 DNA reads TGTGCCAGTAGACGAGTAAGGGGATCACCGGGCCCAGCTTTCTTT. Amino acids: CASRRVRGSPGPAFF. The variable domain in full, with the rest retrieved from reference TRBV19 and TRBJ1-1, is DGGITQSPKYLFRKEGQNVTLSCEQNLNHDAMYWYRQDPGQGLRLIYYSQIVNDFQKGDIAEGYSVSREKKESFPLTVTSAQKNPTAFYLCASRRVRGSPGPAFFGQGTRLTVV.

Only one count was recorded for this clone. The gene calls are TRBV6-1 and TRBJ1-2; possible D gene TRBD1, 6 bases. V was cut by 4 bases and J by 1 base, with 19 bases left in between. Germline V gene lookup returns CDR1 MNHNS and CDR2 SASEGT. The CDR3 is 17 residues long. The CDR3 loop reads CASSGPRTAGINYGYTF. The CDR3 region has the DNA TGTGCCAGCAGTGGCCCCCGGACAGCAGGGATTAACTATGGCTACACCTTC.

This chain uses TRBV7-2 with TRBJ1-4; possible D gene TRBD1, 5 bases. The germline V and J ends were trimmed by 6 bases and 4 bases, with 24 bases remaining between them. The CDR3 sequence is 18 residues long. Germline V CDR1 and CDR2: SGHTA, FQGNSA. Here the CDR3 DNA reads TGTGCCAGCAGTCTACAGGATTTCGCAGGGATGAGTAATGAAAAACTGTTTTTT. This encodes CASSLQDFAGMSNEKLFF.

This clone occurred once. This rearrangement joins TRBV19 to TRBJ1-2; TRBD1 might be the D (5 bases). V lost 3 bases and J lost 4, with 12 bases in between. The CDR3 contains 14 residues. Germline loops: CDR1 LNHDA, CDR2 SQIVND (reference sequence). The CDR3 sequence: CASSIQGGTYGYTF. The CDR3 coding sequence is TGTGCCAGTAGTATCCAGGGCGGGACCTATGGCTACACCTTC. The full variable domain, rest sourced from reference TRBV19 and TRBJ1-2, is DGGITQSPKYLFRKEGQNVTLSCEQNLNHDAMYWYRQDPGQGLRLIYYSQIVNDFQKGDIAEGYSVSREKKESFPLTVTSAQKNPTAFYLCASSIQGGTYGYTFGSGTRLTVV.

This rearrangement joins TRBV12-5 to TRBJ1-2, with D possibly being TRBD1 (6 bases). Germline loops: CDR1 LGHNT, CDR2 FRNRAP. This CDR3 contains 16 residues. V was trimmed by 2 bases and J by 4 bases, leaving 17 bases between them. The CDR3 DNA reads as TGTGCTAGTGGTTTGTCTACAGGGCCCAGGGTCTATGGCTACACCTTC. This sequence encodes CASGLSTGPRVYGYTF.

This chain connects TRBV19 to TRBJ2-7, with 10 bases lining up with TRBD1. The germline V gene has CDR1 LNHDA and CDR2 SQIVND (reference sequence). V lost 1 base and J lost 3; bases outside the gene matches: 3. The CDR3 is 15 amino acids. The CDR3 DNA sequence: TGTGCCAGTAGTATAGGGGGACAGGGGTACTACGAGCAGTACTTC. Protein sequence: CASSIGGQGYYEQYF.

The V gene is TRBV4-1, the J gene TRBJ1-1; D gene uncertain. V gave up 1 base and J gave up 1 base, with 10 bases separating them. CDR3 length: 15 residues. Germline loops: CDR1 MGHRA, CDR2 YSYEKL. The CDR3 nucleotides are TGCGCCAGCAGCCAAGGTCTCGGTTCGAACACTGAAGCTTTCTTT. Translating it yields CASSQGLGSNTEAFF.

The genes are TRBV2 and TRBJ2-5, with 7 bases identical to TRBD2. Per germline, CDR1 SNHLY and CDR2 FYNNEI. The CDR3 length is 15 residues. The J segment lost 1 base and the V segment lost 3 bases, leaving 5 bases of the junction unmatched. The chain's CDR3 is CASSEWRGSQETQYF. Written as DNA, the CDR3 is TGTGCCAGCAGTGAGTGGCGGGGGAGCCAAGAGACCCAGTACTTC.

This chain connects TRBV7-2 to TRBJ1-5, with D tentatively TRBD1 (5 bases). This CDR3 is 14 amino acids long. The V end lost 3 bases, the J end lost 3 bases, and 9 bases lay between the germline ends. Germline-derived CDR1 and CDR2 are SGHTA and FQGNSA. CDR3 DNA sequence: TGTGCCAGCAGCTTTGGGGGGACCAATCAGCCCCAGCATTTT. Protein: CASSFGGTNQPQHF.

The chain is built from TRBV6-5 and TRBJ1-5; no firm D call. Trimming left V 0 bases short and J 1 base short, with 10 bases between. CDR1 and CDR2 from the germline V gene are MNHEY and SVGAGI. This CDR3 contains 16 residues. The CDR3: CASSYSEGGSNQPQHF. The DNA of the CDR3 is TGTGCCAGCAGTTACTCTGAGGGAGGAAGCAATCAGCCCCAGCATTTT.

The V call is TRBV7-9, the J call TRBJ2-1; D call uncertain. In germline, CDR1 is SEHNR, CDR2 FQNEAQ (reference sequence). The CDR3 runs 12 residues. Trimming took 1 base from V and 7 from J, leaving 5 bases between them. The CDR3 loop is CASSLDRNEQFF. The CDR3 DNA sequence: TGTGCCAGCAGCTTAGACAGAAATGAGCAGTTCTTC.